These T cell receptor beta chains were read from a single sample in a study of CD4 T cells in relation to SARS-CoV-2 and coronaviruses. Antigens for these TCRs are unknown. Profiling relied on immunoSEQ multiplex PCR, and the TCRdb table lists in-frame clones only, not all of them. The table has about 21,000 clones, 74% seen once. The sample was CD4+ T cells from PBMCs, cultured in vitro. The receptors were sampled from a human donor in good health. CDR3s include the opening cysteine and the closing phenylalanine or tryptophan. Each record gives: J gene, D gene, V gene, clone size, CDR3 DNA, CDR3 protein. The D gene is left open where the match is weak. Some rows have no size entry. The others give once, few or many, or a class for an expanded clone.

j_call: TRBJ2-3
d_call: TRBD2
v_call: TRBV20-1
clone_size: -
cdr3_nt: TGCAGTGCTAGTGGCCTAGCGGGAGTTTCAGATACGCAGTATTTT
cdr3_aa: CSASGLAGVSDTQYF

j_call: TRBJ2-3
d_call: -
v_call: TRBV7-9
clone_size: -
cdr3_nt: TGTGCCAGCAGCCCCCGGGACGCCACAGATACGCAGTATTTT
cdr3_aa: CASSPRDATDTQYF

j_call: TRBJ2-7
d_call: -
v_call: TRBV20-1
clone_size: -
cdr3_nt: TGCAGTGCTCATATCAGAGGAGAGCAGTACTTC
cdr3_aa: CSAHIRGEQYF

j_call: TRBJ2-5
d_call: TRBD1
v_call: TRBV5-1
clone_size: -
cdr3_nt: TGCGCCAGCAGCTTGGGACAGGGGGCTGGAGAGACCCAGTACTTC
cdr3_aa: CASSLGQGAGETQYF

j_call: TRBJ2-7
d_call: -
v_call: TRBV10-3
clone_size: -
cdr3_nt: TGTGCCATCAAGGGGGGTTTGGGGTTCGAGCAGTACTTC
cdr3_aa: CAIKGGLGFEQYF

j_call: TRBJ2-3
d_call: -
v_call: TRBV9
clone_size: -
cdr3_nt: TGTGCCAGCATCACCGGGAAGGGCGGTGGGGCAGATACGCAGTATTTT
cdr3_aa: CASITGKGGGADTQYF

j_call: TRBJ2-1
d_call: TRBD1
v_call: TRBV3-1/TRBV3-2
clone_size: -
cdr3_nt: TGTGCCAGCAGCCAAGGACAGGGATCCTACAATGAGCAGTTCTTC
cdr3_aa: CASSQGQGSYNEQFF

j_call: TRBJ1-2
d_call: -
v_call: TRBV7-9
clone_size: -
cdr3_nt: TGTGCCAGCAGCTTAGAGGCCGGACACAACTATGGCTACACCTTC
cdr3_aa: CASSLEAGHNYGYTF

j_call: TRBJ2-2
d_call: TRBD1
v_call: TRBV7-9
clone_size: -
cdr3_nt: TGTGCCAGCAGCCTGGGACAGGGCTTAAACACCGGGGAGCTGTTTTTT
cdr3_aa: CASSLGQGLNTGELFF

j_call: TRBJ2-1
d_call: TRBD1
v_call: TRBV10-3
clone_size: -
cdr3_nt: TGTGCCATCATGAGGACAGGGACCTACAATGAGCAGTTCTTC
cdr3_aa: CAIMRTGTYNEQFF

j_call: TRBJ1-2
d_call: -
v_call: TRBV5-4
clone_size: few
cdr3_nt: TGTGCCAGCAGCTTGGCAACAGGTCGGGACTATGGCTACACCTTC
cdr3_aa: CASSLATGRDYGYTF

j_call: TRBJ1-6
d_call: -
v_call: TRBV10-3
clone_size: large
cdr3_nt: TGTGCCATCAGTGGACCGGGGGCTCCTTCACCCCTCCACTTT
cdr3_aa: CAISGPGAPSPLHF

j_call: TRBJ1-1
d_call: TRBD1
v_call: TRBV3-1/TRBV3-2
clone_size: -
cdr3_nt: TGTGCCAGCAGCGCACTAGGGGGCGACGCAGAAGCTTTCTTT
cdr3_aa: CASSALGGDAEAFF

j_call: TRBJ1-5
d_call: TRBD1
v_call: TRBV24-1
clone_size: -
cdr3_nt: TGTGCCACCAGTGGGGCAGGGGGCATGCTTAGCAATCAGCCCCAGCATTTT
cdr3_aa: CATSGAGGMLSNQPQHF

j_call: TRBJ2-5
d_call: -
v_call: TRBV7-3
clone_size: -
cdr3_nt: TGTGCCAGCAGCTTATTAGGGGACCCGAAGGAGAAAGAGACCCAGTACTTC
cdr3_aa: CASSLLGDPKEKETQYF

j_call: TRBJ1-6
d_call: -
v_call: TRBV12-3/TRBV12-4
clone_size: -
cdr3_nt: TGTGCCAGCAGTTCATCAAATAATTCACCCCTCCACTTT
cdr3_aa: CASSSSNNSPLHF

j_call: TRBJ1-2
d_call: -
v_call: TRBV2
clone_size: -
cdr3_nt: TGTGCCACCTGGGACCAGTTTAGCTATGGCTACACCTTC
cdr3_aa: CATWDQFSYGYTF

j_call: TRBJ2-5
d_call: -
v_call: TRBV30
clone_size: -
cdr3_nt: TGTGCCTGGAGTATCAGCTTACAAGAGACCCAGTACTTC
cdr3_aa: CAWSISLQETQYF

j_call: TRBJ2-1
d_call: TRBD2
v_call: TRBV6-5
clone_size: -
cdr3_nt: TGTGCCAGCAGTTCGCGACTAGCGGTCAATGAGCAGTTCTTC
cdr3_aa: CASSSRLAVNEQFF

j_call: TRBJ2-3
d_call: -
v_call: TRBV15
clone_size: -
cdr3_nt: TGTGCCACCAGCAGAGTTGCAGGGTTCACAGATACGCAGTATTTT
cdr3_aa: CATSRVAGFTDTQYF

j_call: TRBJ2-1
d_call: -
v_call: TRBV12-5
clone_size: -
cdr3_nt: TGTGCTAGTTATCCTTCGGCTTGGGGGAGCTCCTACAATGAGCAGTTCTTC
cdr3_aa: CASYPSAWGSSYNEQFF

j_call: TRBJ1-1
d_call: -
v_call: TRBV3-1/TRBV3-2
clone_size: -
cdr3_nt: TGTGCCAGCAGCCAAGATTCCGGGGGTTCCACTGAAGCTTTCTTT
cdr3_aa: CASSQDSGGSTEAFF

j_call: TRBJ1-1
d_call: -
v_call: TRBV7-9
clone_size: few
cdr3_nt: TGTGCCATCGACGCCAGGGGTCGCACTGAAGCTTTCTTT
cdr3_aa: CAIDARGRTEAFF

j_call: TRBJ2-1
d_call: TRBD2
v_call: TRBV11-2
clone_size: -
cdr3_nt: TGTGCCAGCAGCTCACTAGCGGGAGTCTACAATGAGCAGTTCTTC
cdr3_aa: CASSSLAGVYNEQFF

j_call: TRBJ2-2
d_call: TRBD2
v_call: TRBV18
clone_size: -
cdr3_nt: TGTGCCAGCTCACCGGGACTAGCGAGAAACACCGGGGAGCTGTTTTTT
cdr3_aa: CASSPGLARNTGELFF

j_call: TRBJ1-1
d_call: -
v_call: TRBV24-1
clone_size: -
cdr3_nt: TGTGCCACCAGTGATTTAGGGAACACTGAAGCTTTCTTT
cdr3_aa: CATSDLGNTEAFF

j_call: TRBJ2-3
d_call: -
v_call: TRBV14
clone_size: few
cdr3_nt: TGTGCCAGCAGCCAAATCCCCGGGTTGGGCACAGATACGCAGTATTTT
cdr3_aa: CASSQIPGLGTDTQYF

j_call: TRBJ2-1
d_call: TRBD2
v_call: TRBV20-1
clone_size: -
cdr3_nt: TGCAGTGCCGAGCTAGCGGGAGAGCAGTTCTTC
cdr3_aa: CSAELAGEQFF

j_call: TRBJ2-7
d_call: -
v_call: TRBV5-1
clone_size: -
cdr3_nt: TGCGCCAGCAGCCACGACTCCTACGAGCAGTACTTC
cdr3_aa: CASSHDSYEQYF

j_call: TRBJ1-4
d_call: -
v_call: TRBV5-1
clone_size: -
cdr3_nt: TGCGCCAGCAGCTTGAGCCGGGAAAATGAAAAACTGTTTTTT
cdr3_aa: CASSLSRENEKLFF

j_call: TRBJ1-1
d_call: -
v_call: TRBV21-1
clone_size: medium-sized
cdr3_nt: TGTGCCAGCAGCAAAGGTCGGGAGGACACTGAAGCTTTCTTT
cdr3_aa: CASSKGREDTEAFF

j_call: TRBJ1-2
d_call: TRBD1
v_call: TRBV28
clone_size: -
cdr3_nt: TGTGCCAGCAGGGGGGGGGACAGGGCTAACTATGGCTACACCTTC
cdr3_aa: CASRGGDRANYGYTF

j_call: TRBJ2-5
d_call: -
v_call: TRBV2
clone_size: -
cdr3_nt: TGTGCCAGCAGTGAAAGGGACACCCCGGGTTGGACCCAGTACTTC
cdr3_aa: CASSERDTPGWTQYF

j_call: TRBJ2-1
d_call: -
v_call: TRBV18
clone_size: -
cdr3_nt: TGTGCCAGCTCACAAGGACAGATCTCCTACAATGAGCAGTTCTTC
cdr3_aa: CASSQGQISYNEQFF

j_call: TRBJ2-2
d_call: -
v_call: TRBV29-1
clone_size: -
cdr3_nt: TGCAGCGTAAGACAGGGAGGGTACACCGGGGAGCTGTTTTTT
cdr3_aa: CSVRQGGYTGELFF

j_call: TRBJ1-3
d_call: -
v_call: TRBV3-1/TRBV3-2
clone_size: -
cdr3_nt: TGTGCCAGCAAGGGTGGAAACACCATATATTTT
cdr3_aa: CASKGGNTIYF

j_call: TRBJ2-2
d_call: TRBD2
v_call: TRBV7-8
clone_size: -
cdr3_nt: TGTGCCAGCAGCCCCGGACTAGCGGGAGGTCGGGGCACCGGGGAGCTGTTTTTT
cdr3_aa: CASSPGLAGGRGTGELFF

j_call: TRBJ2-7
d_call: -
v_call: TRBV9
clone_size: -
cdr3_nt: TGTGCCAGCAGCCCCCGGGGGGCGGCCTACGAGCAGTACTTC
cdr3_aa: CASSPRGAAYEQYF

j_call: TRBJ1-5
d_call: -
v_call: TRBV7-2
clone_size: -
cdr3_nt: TGTGCCAGCAGCTCAGGGTTCGGGCAGCCCCAGCATTTT
cdr3_aa: CASSSGFGQPQHF

j_call: TRBJ2-1
d_call: TRBD2
v_call: TRBV10-1
clone_size: -
cdr3_nt: TGCGCCAGCAGTGAGTCAACGGGACTAGCGAAAGATGAGCAGTTCTTC
cdr3_aa: CASSESTGLAKDEQFF